The 32 T cell receptor beta chains given below trace back to one sample, sequenced in a study of neoadjuvant anti-PD-1 for oral cavity cancer. Profiling relied on immunoSEQ multiplex PCR, and the TCRdb table lists in-frame clones only, not all of them. The profile shows approximately 9,700 clones, just over 65% of them singletons. This sample's time point: after neoadjuvant nivolumab, at surgical resection. This specimen consisted of PBMCs, obtained after nivolumab (anti-PD-1) treatment. The receptors derive from a person aged 35-80 years with oral cavity squamous cell carcinoma.

This clone was counted once. The CDR3 loop reads CASSRLEGASSGNTIYF. CDR3 in DNA: TGTGCCAGCAGCCGTCTGGAGGGGGCGAGCTCTGGAAACACCATATATTTT. V and J are TRBV9 and TRBJ1-3, with 7 nucleotides matching TRBD1. The CDR3 has 17 residues. Germline CDR1 reads SGDLS; CDR2 reads YYNGEE. V shed 4 bases and J 0 bases; nucleotides not matched to a gene: 10.

This clone showed up just once. The chain recombines TRBV5-1 with TRBJ2-7; tentative D call: TRBD1 (6 bases). V lost 2 bases to trimming and J lost 3 bases, with 12 bases between them. In germline, CDR1 is SGHRS, CDR2 YFSETQ. This CDR3 has 14 amino acids. The CDR3 sequence is CASSLGAGVYEQYF. The CDR3 DNA sequence: TGCGCCAGCAGCTTAGGGGCAGGGGTCTACGAGCAGTACTTC.

The chain has TRBV19 and TRBJ1-5; D remains ambiguous. Looked up from germline, CDR1 is LNHDA and CDR2 is SQIVND (reference sequence). V shed 6 bases and J shed 2 bases, with 5 bases lying between them. The CDR3 consists of 12 residues. The DNA for the CDR3 is TGTGCCAGTAGCAATGGCAATCAGCCCCAGCATTTT. Translation: CASSNGNQPQHF.

The V and J genes are TRBV7-9 and TRBJ2-7; the D gene is possibly TRBD1 (5 bases). The CDR3 contains 14 residues. The V end lost 3 bases, the J end lost 3 bases, and 12 bases lay between the germline ends. Germline lookup yields CDR1 SEHNR and CDR2 FQNEAQ (reference sequence). CDR3 nucleotides: TGTGCCAGCAGCTTCCCAGGGAAACACTACGAGCAGTACTTC. It yields the protein CASSFPGKHYEQYF.

V gene TRBV29-1 combines with J gene TRBJ2-1; D may be TRBD2 (5 bases). CDR1 and CDR2 from the germline V gene are SQVTM and ANQGSEA. This CDR3 is built from 10 residues. The V end was cut by 0 bases, the J end by 15 bases, with 9 bases between. The CDR3 sequence: CSVEEGGWFF. The CDR3 coding sequence is TGCAGCGTTGAAGAGGGCGGGTGGTTCTTC.

This rearrangement joins TRBV4-1 to TRBJ2-1; D is perhaps TRBD2 (7 bases). Germline-derived CDR1 and CDR2 are MGHRA and YSYEKL. The CDR3 has 14 amino acids. Trimming took 4 bases from V and 9 from J, leaving 16 bases between them. The CDR3 DNA is TGCGCCAGCAGCCCCGCGGGGGCGCGCGGTGAGCAGTTCTTC. This translates into CASSPAGARGEQFF.

This clone was found a few times. The chain carries TRBV6-6 and TRBJ2-7; D gene unclear. The CDR3 has 12 amino acids. The germline V gene has CDR1 MNHNY and CDR2 SVGAGI (reference sequence). Deletions cut 0 bases from V and 6 bases from J, with 6 bases between. The DNA of the CDR3 is TGTGCCAGCAGTTACTCAGTCCTCGAGCAGTACTTC. It specifies CASSYSVLEQYF.

V usage is TRBV29-1 and J usage is TRBJ2-5; no reliable D call. Germline values: CDR1 SQVTM, CDR2 ANQGSEA. V lost 1 base to trimming and J lost 6 bases, with 12 bases between them. This CDR3 has 13 residues. The CDR3 region is CSVEGDGPKTQYF. CDR3 in DNA: TGCAGCGTTGAAGGCGATGGCCCCAAGACCCAGTACTTC.

The chain recombines TRBV5-1 with TRBJ2-5; D possibly uses TRBD1 or TRBD2 (5 bases each). Germline CDR1 SGHRS, CDR2 YFSETQ. Deletions cut 4 bases from V and 2 bases from J, with 12 bases between. The length of the CDR3 is 14 residues. CDR3 sequence (DNA): TGCGCCAGCAGCCCCGAGTGGGGGCAAGAGACCCAGTACTTC. This codes for CASSPEWGQETQYF. The complete variable domain, with remaining parts taken from reference TRBV5-1 and TRBJ2-5, reads KAGVTQTPRYLIKTRGQQVTLSCSPISGHRSVSWYQQTPGQGLQFLFEYFSETQRNKGNFPGRFSGRQFSNSRSEMNVSTLELGDSALYLCASSPEWGQETQYFGPGTRLLVL.

CDR3 bases: TGTGCCGCCTCGCAGCGGGACAGGGGGTGGTCCGGGGAGCTGTTTTTT. It codes for CAASQRDRGWSGELFF. This chain connects TRBV27 to TRBJ2-2; 11 nucleotides align to TRBD1. There are 16 residues in the CDR3. V dropped 11 bases and J dropped 6; count of bases not matched to a gene: 14. Germline lookup yields CDR1 MNHEY and CDR2 SMNVEV (reference sequence).

The chain combines TRBV27 with TRBJ2-1; a weak D match, TRBD2 (6 bases). Germline V gene lookup returns CDR1 MNHEY and CDR2 SMNVEV (reference sequence). The CDR3 runs to 15 residues. V was pared by 6 bases and J by 7 bases, with 19 bases between. CDR3 residues: CASSPQALRENEQFF. CDR3 DNA: TGTGCCAGCAGCCCACAGGCCCTCCGGGAGAATGAGCAGTTCTTC.

CDR3: CASSRQGGHEQFF. The CDR3 nucleotides are TGTGCCAGCAGTCGACAGGGGGGCCATGAGCAGTTCTTC. This chain uses TRBV2 with TRBJ2-1, with 9 bases fitting TRBD1. CDR3 size: 13 residues. The junction had 4 bases not matched to a gene; V was cut back by 5 bases and J by 8 bases. Germline V gene sequence: CDR1 SNHLY, CDR2 FYNNEI.

This chain uses TRBV11-2 with TRBJ1-6, with 11 bases fitting TRBD1. The junction had 9 bases not matched to a gene; V was cut back by 1 base and J by 7 bases. The CDR3 extends over 18 amino acids. CDR1 and CDR2 (germline): SGHAT, FQNNGV. In DNA form, the CDR3 reads TGTGCCAGCAGCTTAGTCCCTGGGACAGGGGGAGGAAATTCACCCCTCCACTTT. Its translation: CASSLVPGTGGGNSPLHF.

This clone turned up a few times. The chain uses TRBV25-1 and TRBJ2-7; 12 bases agree with TRBD2. This CDR3 is built from 12 residues. Germline V gene data show CDR1 as MGHDK and CDR2 as SYGVNS. V lost 11 bases to trimming and J lost 6 bases; unmatched junction nucleotides: 5. CDR3 protein: CAAKGLAGEQYF. The CDR3 DNA is TGTGCCGCCAAGGGACTAGCGGGCGAGCAGTACTTC.

This chain uses TRBV9 with TRBJ2-2; 7 bases line up with TRBD2. The CDR3 spans 15 residues. The junction had 6 bases not matched to a gene; V was cut back by 1 base and J by 6 bases. CDR1 SGDLS and CDR2 YYNGEE come from the germline V gene. The CDR3 loop reads CASSVTSVVAGELFF. DNA for the CDR3: TGTGCCAGCAGCGTAACTAGCGTTGTGGCCGGGGAGCTGTTTTTT.

The DNA of the CDR3 is TGTGCCAGCACCTCAGGGGGCCGCACTGAAGCTTTCTTT. Translated, it gives CASTSGGRTEAFF. The V and J genes are TRBV28 and TRBJ1-1; TRBD1 matches 8 bases. CDR3 size: 13 residues. V was clipped by 7 bases and J by 4 bases; unmatched bases: 5. Germline V lookup: CDR1 MDHEN, CDR2 SYDVKM.

The genes are TRBV25-1 and TRBJ2-7; 10 bases map to TRBD2. CDR3 length: 15 residues. V dropped 6 bases and J dropped 1; count of bases not matched to a gene: 6. The germline V gene has CDR1 MGHDK and CDR2 SYGVNS. The chain's CDR3 is CASRESGGASYEQYF. The CDR3 DNA sequence: TGTGCCAGCAGGGAGAGCGGGGGGGCATCCTACGAGCAGTACTTC.

This clone has only a few counts. V usage is TRBV16 and J usage is TRBJ1-2; D not resolved. The ends were cut back, 4 bases at V and 0 bases at J, with 12 bases in the middle. This CDR3 is built from 15 residues. CDR1 is KGHSY and CDR2 is FQNENV in the germline V gene. The CDR3 here is CASSPTIGANYGYTF. CDR3 DNA: TGTGCCAGCAGCCCTACCATCGGGGCTAACTATGGCTACACCTTC.

The chain couples TRBV6-1 to TRBJ1-5; D is unclear. Germline lookup yields CDR1 MNHNS and CDR2 SASEGT. With 6 bases removed from V and 7 bases from J, the gap between germline ends came to 19 bases. This CDR3 has 15 amino acids. The CDR3 region is CASSAARRPEQPQHF. The CDR3 DNA sequence: TGTGCCAGCAGCGCCGCTAGGAGACCTGAGCAGCCCCAGCATTTT.

This CDR3 is CASKETSSYGYTF. The CDR3 nucleotides read TGTGCCAGCAAGGAGACTTCGAGCTATGGCTACACCTTC. This sequence joins TRBV2 and TRBJ1-2, with D hard to call. Germline CDR1 SNHLY, CDR2 FYNNEI. The V end was cut by 7 bases, the J end by 4 bases, with 13 bases between. The CDR3 sequence is 13 residues long.

This rearrangement joins TRBV6-1 to TRBJ1-6; D gene unclear. V dropped 2 bases and J dropped 4 bases, with 15 bases sitting between them. CDR1 and CDR2 from the germline V gene are MNHNS and SASEGT. The CDR3 extends over 17 amino acids. The CDR3 here is CASSELGPLGYNSPLHF. CDR3 in DNA: TGTGCCAGCAGTGAACTCGGTCCTCTCGGGTATAATTCACCCCTCCACTTT.

The DNA for the CDR3 is TGTGCCAGCAGTTACTCCGGGGGGCGCGGGACCCAGTACTTC. Amino acids: CASSYSGGRGTQYF. The chain recombines TRBV6-6 with TRBJ2-5; D may be TRBD2 (7 bases). Trimming took 0 bases from V and 7 from J, leaving 12 bases between them. Germline CDR1 MNHNY, CDR2 SVGAGI (reference sequence). The CDR3 totals 14 residues.

The J gene is TRBJ1-1, the V gene TRBV10-1; 8 bases match TRBD1. Losses at the gene ends were 6 bases for V and 11 bases for J; bases not matched to a gene: 11. The CDR3 loop spans 13 amino acids. The V gene's germline CDR1 is WNHNN and CDR2 SYGVQD (reference sequence). The CDR3 coding sequence is TGCGCCAGCAGCTCGGAGGGGGACAGGAGGGCTTTCTTT. This sequence encodes CASSSEGDRRAFF.

This clone has more than one count but fewer than ten. This chain joins TRBV5-1 and TRBJ1-2; 8 nucleotides match TRBD1. This CDR3 is 16 amino acids long. Germline-derived CDR1 and CDR2 are SGHRS and YFSETQ. Unmatched junction bases numbered 12, after V lost 3 bases and J lost 5 bases. Written as DNA, the CDR3 is TGCGCCAGCAGCTCCCTTGGACAGGGTGGGGTTTATGGCTACACCTTC. Translation gives CASSSLGQGGVYGYTF. The full variable domain, with the rest looked up from reference TRBV5-1 and TRBJ1-2, is KAGVTQTPRYLIKTRGQQVTLSCSPISGHRSVSWYQQTPGQGLQFLFEYFSETQRNKGNFPGRFSGRQFSNSRSEMNVSTLELGDSALYLCASSSLGQGGVYGYTFGSGTRLTVV.

This chain links TRBV7-9 with TRBJ2-7; weak D call: TRBD1 (5 bases). The ends were cut back, 5 bases at V and 2 bases at J, with 10 bases in the middle. The CDR3 is made up of 13 amino acids. CDR1 and CDR2 from the germline V gene are SEHNR and FQNEAQ (reference sequence). The CDR3 spells CASSTQGAYEQYF. The CDR3 bases are TGTGCCAGCAGCACGCAGGGTGCCTACGAGCAGTACTTC.

The rearrangement joins TRBV6-5 to TRBJ1-1, with TRBD1 as a possible D gene (5 bases). This CDR3 region has 14 residues. Trimming removed 3 bases at V and 5 bases at J, with 13 bases between. Germline V CDR1 and CDR2: MNHEY, SVGAGI. CDR3 residues: CASSYRGDRTEAFF. The CDR3 DNA follows: TGTGCCAGCAGTTATAGAGGGGATCGGACTGAAGCTTTCTTT.

The V call is TRBV7-9, the J call TRBJ2-3; D perhaps matches TRBD2 (5 bases). Germline V CDR1 and CDR2: SEHNR, FQNEAQ (reference sequence). The CDR3 consists of 14 residues. Trimming stripped 5 bases from V and 0 bases from J, with 9 bases between. The CDR3 DNA sequence: TGTGCCAGCAGCCGGGGTTCCAGCACAGATACGCAGTATTTT. Its translation: CASSRGSSTDTQYF.

This clone was counted only a few times. The chain couples TRBV11-2 to TRBJ1-1, with TRBD1 matching over 7 bases. CDR1 and CDR2 (germline): SGHAT, FQNNGV. This CDR3 is 15 amino acids long. Trimming cost V 0 bases and J 3 bases; bases outside gene matches: 4. CDR3 amino acids: CASSLEGGGYTEAFF. For the CDR3, the DNA is TGTGCCAGCAGCTTAGAAGGGGGCGGGTACACTGAAGCTTTCTTT.

The chain has TRBV19 and TRBJ2-6; 8 nucleotides align to TRBD1. V was pared by 4 bases and J by 0 bases, with 8 bases of the junction left unmatched. The CDR3 has 18 residues. Germline-derived CDR1 and CDR2 are LNHDA and SQIVND (reference sequence). The CDR3 loop reads CASSKRQGALSGANVLTF. The CDR3 DNA reads TGTGCCAGTAGTAAGCGTCAGGGGGCCCTCTCTGGGGCCAACGTCCTGACTTTC.

The rearrangement uses TRBV6-1 and TRBJ1-4, with unresolved D. Germline V gene lookup returns CDR1 MNHNS and CDR2 SASEGT. This CDR3 comprises 12 residues. Deletions cut 2 bases from V and 8 bases from J, with 6 bases between. The CDR3 nucleotides are TGTGCCAGCAGTGAAACTGAGGAAAAACTGTTTTTT. Protein sequence: CASSETEEKLFF.

This clone appeared a few times. The CDR3: CASSLPKVDEQFF. The CDR3 region has the DNA TGTGCCAGCAGCCTTCCTAAGGTCGATGAGCAGTTCTTC. This chain links TRBV5-4 with TRBJ2-1; D is unclear. CDR3 length: 13 residues. Trimming removed 4 bases at V and 8 bases at J, with 13 bases between. CDR1 SGHNT and CDR2 YYREEE come from the germline V gene (reference sequence). Full variable domain (missing parts from reference TRBV5-4 and TRBJ2-1): ETGVTQSPTHLIKTRGQQVTLRCSSQSGHNTVSWYQQALGQGPQFIFQYYREEENGRGNFPPRFSGLQFPNYSSELNVNALELDDSALYLCASSLPKVDEQFFGPGTRLTVL.

This clone was seen a handful of times. The J gene is TRBJ2-2, the V gene TRBV7-3, with 9 bases aligning to TRBD2. V trimming: 6 bases; J trimming: 1 base; junction bases outside the gene matches: 0. CDR1 and CDR2 from the germline V gene are SGHTA and FQGTGA. The CDR3 runs 14 residues. The CDR3 DNA sequence: TGTGCCAGCAGACTAGCGGGGAACACCGGGGAGCTGTTTTTT. Its protein is CASRLAGNTGELFF.